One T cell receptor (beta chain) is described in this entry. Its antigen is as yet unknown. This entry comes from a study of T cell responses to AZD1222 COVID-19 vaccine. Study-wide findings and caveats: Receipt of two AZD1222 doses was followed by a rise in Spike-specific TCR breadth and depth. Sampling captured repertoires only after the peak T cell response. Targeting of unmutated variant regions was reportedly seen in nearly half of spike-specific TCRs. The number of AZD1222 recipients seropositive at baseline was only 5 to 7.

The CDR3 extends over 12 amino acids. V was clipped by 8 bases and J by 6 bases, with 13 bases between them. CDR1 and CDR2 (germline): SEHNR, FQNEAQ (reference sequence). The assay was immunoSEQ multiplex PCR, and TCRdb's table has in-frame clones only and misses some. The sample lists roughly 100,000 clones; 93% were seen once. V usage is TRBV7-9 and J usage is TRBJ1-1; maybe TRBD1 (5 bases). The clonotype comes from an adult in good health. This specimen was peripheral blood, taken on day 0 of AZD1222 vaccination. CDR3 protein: CASSPRGAEAFF. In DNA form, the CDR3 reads TGTGCCAGCTCACCCCGGGGCGCTGAAGCTTTCTTT.